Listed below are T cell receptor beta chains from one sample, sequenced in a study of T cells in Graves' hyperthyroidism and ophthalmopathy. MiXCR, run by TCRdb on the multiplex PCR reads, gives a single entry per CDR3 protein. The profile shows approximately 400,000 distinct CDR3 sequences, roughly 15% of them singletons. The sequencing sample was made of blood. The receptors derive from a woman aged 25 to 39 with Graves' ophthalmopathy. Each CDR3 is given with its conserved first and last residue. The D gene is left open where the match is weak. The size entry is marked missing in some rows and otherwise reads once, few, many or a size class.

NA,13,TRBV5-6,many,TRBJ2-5,CASSLVFGETQYF,TGTGCCAGCAGCTTGGTGTTTGGGGAGACCCAGTACTTC
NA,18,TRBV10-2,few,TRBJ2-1,CASRAGTWAQDKYNEQFF,TGCGCCAGCAGAGCCGGGACATGGGCCCAAGACAAATACAATGAGCAGTTCTTC
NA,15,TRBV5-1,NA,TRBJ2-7,CASSSWRGVGYEQYF,TGCGCCAGCAGCTCGTGGCGGGGCGTGGGATACGAGCAGTACTTC
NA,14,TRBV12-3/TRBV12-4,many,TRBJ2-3,CASTSGLSTDTQYF,TGTGCCAGCACCTCTGGGTTAAGCACAGATACGCAGTATTTT
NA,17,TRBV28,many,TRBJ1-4,CASKERAPRDGDEKLFF,TGTGCCAGCAAAGAACGGGCCCCCAGGGACGGAGACGAAAAACTGTTTTTT
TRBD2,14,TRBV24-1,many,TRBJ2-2,CATSALAGTGELFF,TGTGCCACCAGTGCCTTAGCGGGGACCGGGGAGCTGTTTTTT
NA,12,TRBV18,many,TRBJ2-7,CASSPDRNEQYF,TGTGCCAGCTCACCCGACAGGAACGAGCAGTACTTC
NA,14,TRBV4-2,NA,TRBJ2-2,CASSRQDNTGELFF,TGTGCCAGCAGCCGGCAGGACAACACCGGGGAGCTGTTTTTT
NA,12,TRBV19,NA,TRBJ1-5,CASSIDYQPQHF,TGTGCCAGTAGTATAGATTACCAGCCCCAGCATTTT
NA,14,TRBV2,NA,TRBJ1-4,CASSGNSFNEKLLF,TGTGCCAGCAGCGGGAACAGCTTTAATGAAAAACTGCTTTTT
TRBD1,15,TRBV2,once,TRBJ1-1,CASRRGQGAGTEAFF,TGTGCCAGCAGGCGAGGACAGGGGGCGGGGACTGAAGCTTTCTTT
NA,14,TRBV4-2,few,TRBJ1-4,CASSQERTDEKLFF,TGTGCCAGCAGCCAAGAAAGGACAGATGAAAAACTGTTTTTT
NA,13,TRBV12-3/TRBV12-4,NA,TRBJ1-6,CASSFMRGSPLHF,TGTGCCAGCAGTTTTATGAGGGGTTCACCCCTCCACTTT
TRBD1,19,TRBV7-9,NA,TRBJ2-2,CASSLAGLDRAADTGELFF,TGTGCCAGCAGCTTAGCGGGGTTGGACAGGGCCGCGGACACCGGGGAGCTGTTTTTT
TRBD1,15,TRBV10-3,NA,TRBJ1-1,CAISQDRRANTEAFF,TGTGCCATAAGCCAGGACAGGAGGGCGAACACTGAAGCTTTCTTT
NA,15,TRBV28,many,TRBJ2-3,CASSQGRTSTDTQYF,TGTGCCAGCAGCCAGGGGAGAACGAGCACAGATACGCAGTATTTT
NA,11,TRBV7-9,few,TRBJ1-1,CANSPAAEAFF,TGTGCCAACAGCCCAGCCGCTGAAGCTTTCTTT
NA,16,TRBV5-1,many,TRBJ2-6,CASSLGGTSGANVLTF,TGCGCCAGCAGCTTGGGCGGGACCTCTGGGGCCAACGTCCTGACTTTC
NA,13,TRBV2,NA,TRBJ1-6,CASTGTNNSPLHF,TGTGCCAGCACGGGGACAAATAATTCACCCCTCCACTTT
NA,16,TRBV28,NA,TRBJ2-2,CASSFLRTTHTGELFF,TGTGCCAGCAGTTTTTTGCGGACTACCCACACCGGGGAGCTGTTTTTT
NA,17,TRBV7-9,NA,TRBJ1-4,CASSFRYSRAVNEKLFF,TGTGCCAGCAGCTTTAGGTACTCGAGGGCCGTAAATGAAAAACTGTTTTTT
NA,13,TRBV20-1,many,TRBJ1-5,CSARGQGNQPQHF,TGCAGTGCTAGAGGGCAGGGGAATCAGCCCCAGCATTTT
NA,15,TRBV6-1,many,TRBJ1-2,CASSEHGQSARGYTF,TGTGCCAGCAGTGAACACGGACAATCTGCCCGTGGCTACACCTTC
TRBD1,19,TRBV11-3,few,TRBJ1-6,CASSLGAGTGEFNNSPLHF,TGTGCCAGCAGCCTCGGCGCCGGGACAGGGGAGTTCAATAATTCACCCCTCCACTTT
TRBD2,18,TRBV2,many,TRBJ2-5,CASSRRRLAGTPEETQYF,TGTGCCAGCAGTCGACGGAGACTAGCGGGGACCCCTGAAGAGACCCAGTACTTC
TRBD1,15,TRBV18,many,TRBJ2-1,CASSLGTENYNEQFF,TGTGCCAGCTCACTAGGGACAGAGAACTACAATGAGCAGTTCTTC
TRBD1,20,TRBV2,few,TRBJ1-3,CASSDGDRLTVANSGDTIYF,TGTGCCAGCAGTGATGGGGACAGGCTAACCGTCGCAAACTCTGGAGACACCATATATTTT
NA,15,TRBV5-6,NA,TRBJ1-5,CASSLWQVGNQPQHF,TGTGCCAGCAGCTTGTGGCAGGTGGGCAATCAGCCCCAGCATTTT
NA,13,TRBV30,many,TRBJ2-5,CAWKGRLQETQYF,TGTGCCTGGAAGGGACGGCTCCAAGAGACCCAGTACTTC
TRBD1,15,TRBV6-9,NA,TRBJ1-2,CASRLLTGGNYGYTF,TGTGCCAGCAGGTTACTGACAGGGGGCAACTATGGCTACACCTTC
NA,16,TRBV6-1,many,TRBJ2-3,CASTFPGETRTDTQYF,TGTGCCAGCACCTTCCCCGGGGAAACTCGCACAGATACGCAGTATTTT
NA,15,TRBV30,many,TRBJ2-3,CAWSVQFRHTDTQYF,TGTGCCTGGAGTGTACAATTCCGCCACACAGATACGCAGTATTTT
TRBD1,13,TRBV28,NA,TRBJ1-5,CASSSRQGRSQHF,TGTGCCAGCAGTTCCCGACAGGGAAGATCCCAGCATTTT
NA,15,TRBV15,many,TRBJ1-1,CATSRDMKEYTEAFF,TGTGCCACCAGCAGAGATATGAAGGAGTACACTGAAGCTTTCTTT
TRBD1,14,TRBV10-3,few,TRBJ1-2,CAISESRDSYGYTF,TGTGCCATCAGTGAGTCGCGGGACAGTTATGGCTACACCTTC
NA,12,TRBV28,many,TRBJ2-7,CASSVGYGEQYF,TGTGCCAGCTCGGTCGGATACGGCGAGCAGTACTTC
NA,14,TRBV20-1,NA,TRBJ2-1,CSARAGSVYNEQFF,TGCAGTGCTAGAGCTGGTAGCGTTTACAATGAGCAGTTCTTC
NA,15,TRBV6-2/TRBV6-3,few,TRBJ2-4,CASTPLGRDKNIQYF,TGTGCCAGCACTCCCCTAGGGAGAGACAAAAACATTCAGTACTTC
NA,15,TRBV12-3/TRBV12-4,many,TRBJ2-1,CASSLDVGVYNEQFF,TGTGCCAGCAGTTTAGATGTGGGGGTGTACAATGAGCAGTTCTTC
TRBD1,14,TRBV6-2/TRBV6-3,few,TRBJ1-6,CASRGTGSNSPLHF,TGTGCCAGCAGAGGGACAGGCAGTAATTCACCCCTCCACTTT
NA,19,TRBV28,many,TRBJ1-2,CASSSPQVSDRRPNYGYTF,TGTGCCAGCAGTTCCCCCCAGGTGTCAGATCGAAGACCGAACTATGGCTACACCTTC
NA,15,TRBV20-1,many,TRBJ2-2,CSARDQQGLVGELFF,TGCAGTGCTAGAGATCAGCAGGGGTTGGTCGGGGAGCTGTTTTTT
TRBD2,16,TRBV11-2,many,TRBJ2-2,CASSPDRSRGAGELFF,TGTGCCAGCAGCCCTGACCGCTCGCGGGGGGCCGGGGAGCTGTTTTTT
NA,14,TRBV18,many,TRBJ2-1,CASSRNGNYNEQFF,TGTGCCAGCTCACGTAACGGGAACTACAATGAGCAGTTCTTC
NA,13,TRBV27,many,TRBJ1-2,CASSGQTEGGYTF,TGTGCCAGCAGCGGACAAACGGAGGGCGGCTACACCTTC
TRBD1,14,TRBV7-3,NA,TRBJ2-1,CASSSDRGISEQFF,TGTGCCAGCAGCTCGGACAGGGGGATCAGTGAGCAGTTCTTC
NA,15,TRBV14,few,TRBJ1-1,CASSPLGHPNTEAFF,TGTGCCAGCAGCCCCCTGGGCCACCCGAACACTGAAGCTTTCTTT
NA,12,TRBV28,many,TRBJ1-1,CASSSGNTEAFF,TGTGCCAGCAGTTCGGGGAACACTGAAGCTTTCTTT
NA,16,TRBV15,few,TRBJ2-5,CATSKLAGVFGETQYF,TGTGCCACCAGCAAACTCGCAGGGGTTTTTGGAGAGACCCAGTACTTC
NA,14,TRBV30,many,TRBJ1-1,CAWRLKAPNTEAFF,TGTGCCTGGAGGTTGAAGGCCCCCAACACTGAAGCTTTCTTT
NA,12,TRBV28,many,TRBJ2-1,CASSSGTTEQFF,TGTGCCAGCAGCTCCGGGACCACTGAGCAGTTCTTC